The rows below give T cell receptor beta chains drawn from one sample of a study of blood T cell repertoires in COVID-19. The method was immunoSEQ multiplex PCR; TCRdb's version includes in-frame clones alone and lacks a portion of them. In the table there are hundreds of thousands of clones, approximately 89% of which are singletons. The sequencing input was peripheral blood. These TCRs come from a woman aged 30 to 39 who had recovered from COVID-19. The CDR3 runs from the conserved cysteine through the conserved F or W. Fields, in order: D gene, J gene, V gene, clone size, CDR3 DNA, CDR3 protein. D genes are given only for firm matches. Size is stated for part of the rows, as once, few or many counts, or as a class when the clone is expanded.

d_gene: NA
j_gene: TRBJ2-5
v_gene: TRBV19
abundance: NA
CDR3nt: TGTGCCAGTACCCCTACCCCAGGGCCCCAAGAGACCCAGTACTTC
CDR3aa: CASTPTPGPQETQYF

d_gene: NA
j_gene: TRBJ2-7
v_gene: TRBV18
abundance: NA
CDR3nt: TGTGCCAGCTCACCGGCGAGGGGCGGCGTGGGGGCCGAGCAGTACTTC
CDR3aa: CASSPARGGVGAEQYF

d_gene: NA
j_gene: TRBJ1-6
v_gene: TRBV28
abundance: NA
CDR3nt: TGTGCCAGCAGTTACGTCGAACAGGGTTTTCACGATTCACCCCTCCACTTT
CDR3aa: CASSYVEQGFHDSPLHF

d_gene: NA
j_gene: TRBJ2-7
v_gene: TRBV7-9
abundance: once
CDR3nt: TGTGCCAGCAGCTTAAATAATGGGCACGAGCAGTACTTC
CDR3aa: CASSLNNGHEQYF

d_gene: NA
j_gene: TRBJ2-3
v_gene: TRBV28
abundance: NA
CDR3nt: TGTGCCAGCCGTGCGAACCAGGTCCTCGATACGCAGTATTTT
CDR3aa: CASRANQVLDTQYF

d_gene: NA
j_gene: TRBJ2-7
v_gene: TRBV19
abundance: NA
CDR3nt: TGTGCCAGTAGTATAGACGACAGCTTCTTCTACGAGCAGTACTTC
CDR3aa: CASSIDDSFFYEQYF

d_gene: TRBD1
j_gene: TRBJ1-2
v_gene: TRBV27
abundance: NA
CDR3nt: TGTGCCAGCAGTCGGACAGGGTTGCAAGGCTACACCTTC
CDR3aa: CASSRTGLQGYTF

d_gene: TRBD1
j_gene: TRBJ2-3
v_gene: TRBV19
abundance: NA
CDR3nt: TGTGCCAGTAGTATTAGGGCCCCACAGGACAGGGTAAGGGATACGCAGTATTTT
CDR3aa: CASSIRAPQDRVRDTQYF

d_gene: TRBD1
j_gene: TRBJ2-2
v_gene: TRBV30
abundance: NA
CDR3nt: TGTGCCTGGAGTGGGGACAGGACGAACACCGGGGAGCTGTTTTTT
CDR3aa: CAWSGDRTNTGELFF

d_gene: NA
j_gene: TRBJ2-4
v_gene: TRBV7-2
abundance: NA
CDR3nt: TGTGCCAGCAGCTTAGACCAGGGTAGAGACATTCAGTACTTC
CDR3aa: CASSLDQGRDIQYF

d_gene: TRBD2
j_gene: TRBJ2-5
v_gene: TRBV7-2
abundance: NA
CDR3nt: TGTGCCAGCAGCTTCCAACGGGGGGGGCAAGAGACCCAGTACTTC
CDR3aa: CASSFQRGGQETQYF

d_gene: NA
j_gene: TRBJ2-3
v_gene: TRBV27
abundance: NA
CDR3nt: TGTGCCACCGTGGGGAAAGGGGTCGATATCGATACGCAGTATTTT
CDR3aa: CATVGKGVDIDTQYF

d_gene: NA
j_gene: TRBJ1-2
v_gene: TRBV19
abundance: NA
CDR3nt: TGTGCCAGTAGTATGTCCGGGGGTGTAAGTGGCTACACCTTC
CDR3aa: CASSMSGGVSGYTF

d_gene: NA
j_gene: TRBJ1-4
v_gene: TRBV6-6
abundance: NA
CDR3nt: TGTGCCAGCAGTTCCCTTAATGAAAAACTGTTTTTT
CDR3aa: CASSSLNEKLFF

d_gene: NA
j_gene: TRBJ2-2
v_gene: TRBV28
abundance: NA
CDR3nt: TGTGCCAGTGGGACATCTCAGAACACCGGGGAGCTGTTTTTT
CDR3aa: CASGTSQNTGELFF

d_gene: NA
j_gene: TRBJ2-7
v_gene: TRBV16
abundance: NA
CDR3nt: TGTGCCAGCAGCCCGACAGTCTCCTACGAGCAGTACTTC
CDR3aa: CASSPTVSYEQYF

d_gene: NA
j_gene: TRBJ2-7
v_gene: TRBV28
abundance: NA
CDR3nt: TGTGCCAGCAGTGCCGGGACGGACAGCTACGAGCAGTACTTC
CDR3aa: CASSAGTDSYEQYF

d_gene: TRBD2
j_gene: TRBJ2-1
v_gene: TRBV3-1/TRBV3-2
abundance: NA
CDR3nt: TGTGCCAGCAGCCAAGGGTGGACTAGCGGGGGGTATGAGCAGTTCTTC
CDR3aa: CASSQGWTSGGYEQFF

d_gene: NA
j_gene: TRBJ1-6
v_gene: TRBV28
abundance: NA
CDR3nt: TGTGCCAGCAGTTTAGAGGGAATTGGAAATTCACCCCTCCACTTT
CDR3aa: CASSLEGIGNSPLHF

d_gene: NA
j_gene: TRBJ2-3
v_gene: TRBV4-1
abundance: NA
CDR3nt: TGCGCCAGCAGCCAAGGGGGGCTAGCTGATACGCAGTATTTT
CDR3aa: CASSQGGLADTQYF

d_gene: NA
j_gene: TRBJ1-1
v_gene: TRBV29-1
abundance: once
CDR3nt: TGCAGCGTTGACGCCGGGGACACTGAAGCTTTCTTT
CDR3aa: CSVDAGDTEAFF

d_gene: NA
j_gene: TRBJ2-1
v_gene: TRBV28
abundance: NA
CDR3nt: TGTGCCAGCCATCTAGGTCTCGGGGCCTACAATGAGCAGTTCTTC
CDR3aa: CASHLGLGAYNEQFF

d_gene: NA
j_gene: TRBJ1-6
v_gene: TRBV6-5
abundance: NA
CDR3nt: TGTGCCAGCAGAGGGGGAACTGGATCACCCCTCCACTTT
CDR3aa: CASRGGTGSPLHF

d_gene: NA
j_gene: TRBJ1-1
v_gene: TRBV6-5
abundance: medium-sized
CDR3nt: TGTGCCAGCAGTTACTCGGTACTTAACACTGAAGCTTTCTTT
CDR3aa: CASSYSVLNTEAFF

d_gene: TRBD2
j_gene: TRBJ2-7
v_gene: TRBV3-1/TRBV3-2
abundance: once
CDR3nt: TGTGCCAGCAGTTGGACTAGCCCCTACGAGCAGTACTTC
CDR3aa: CASSWTSPYEQYF

d_gene: NA
j_gene: TRBJ1-1
v_gene: TRBV6-6
abundance: NA
CDR3nt: TGTGCCAGCAGTCTGCGGCCCCCCGGGAACACTGAAGCTTTCTTT
CDR3aa: CASSLRPPGNTEAFF

d_gene: TRBD1
j_gene: TRBJ2-6
v_gene: TRBV9
abundance: NA
CDR3nt: TGTGCCAGCAGCGTAGAGGGACAGGGCTCTGGGGCCAACGTCCTGACTTTC
CDR3aa: CASSVEGQGSGANVLTF

d_gene: NA
j_gene: TRBJ1-6
v_gene: TRBV11-2
abundance: NA
CDR3nt: TGTGCCAGCAACATCCTCCGCAGTTCACCCCTCCACTTT
CDR3aa: CASNILRSSPLHF

d_gene: TRBD1
j_gene: TRBJ2-1
v_gene: TRBV5-4
abundance: NA
CDR3nt: TGTGCCAGCAGCTCCCGGGACAGGGGTAAAAATGAGCAGTTCTTC
CDR3aa: CASSSRDRGKNEQFF

d_gene: NA
j_gene: TRBJ1-5
v_gene: TRBV10-3
abundance: few
CDR3nt: TGTGCCATCAGTGAGTCCCTGCAGGGCAATCAGCCCCAGCATTTT
CDR3aa: CAISESLQGNQPQHF

d_gene: NA
j_gene: TRBJ2-5
v_gene: TRBV2
abundance: NA
CDR3nt: TGTGCCAGCAGTGAAAACCTACAAGAGACCCAGTACTTC
CDR3aa: CASSENLQETQYF

d_gene: NA
j_gene: TRBJ1-5
v_gene: TRBV30
abundance: NA
CDR3nt: TGTGCCTGGAGTAACAGAAATCAGCCCCAGCATTTT
CDR3aa: CAWSNRNQPQHF

d_gene: NA
j_gene: TRBJ2-1
v_gene: TRBV7-9
abundance: NA
CDR3nt: TGTGCCAGCAGCCGCGTATGGACTGGCTACAATGAGCAGTTCTTC
CDR3aa: CASSRVWTGYNEQFF

d_gene: TRBD2
j_gene: TRBJ2-1
v_gene: TRBV15
abundance: NA
CDR3nt: TGTGCCACCAGCAGAGATGAAGCGGGGGGGCCCCCTAGCTCCTACAATGAGCAGTTCTTC
CDR3aa: CATSRDEAGGPPSSYNEQFF

d_gene: NA
j_gene: TRBJ1-2
v_gene: TRBV27
abundance: NA
CDR3nt: TGTGCCAGCAGTTTCAGCAGGGACTATGGCTACACCTTC
CDR3aa: CASSFSRDYGYTF

d_gene: NA
j_gene: TRBJ1-2
v_gene: TRBV5-4
abundance: few
CDR3nt: TGTGCCAGCAGCCCGGAGGGAGCAGGGCACATCGCTTATGGCTACACCTTC
CDR3aa: CASSPEGAGHIAYGYTF

d_gene: NA
j_gene: TRBJ1-5
v_gene: TRBV2
abundance: once
CDR3nt: TGTGCCAGCGGGGAACGGGGTCAGCCCCAGCATTTT
CDR3aa: CASGERGQPQHF

d_gene: TRBD1
j_gene: TRBJ2-2
v_gene: TRBV9
abundance: once
CDR3nt: TGTGCCAGCAGCGTGGACAGGGGGACCGGGGAGCTGTTTTTT
CDR3aa: CASSVDRGTGELFF

d_gene: NA
j_gene: TRBJ1-2
v_gene: TRBV5-5
abundance: NA
CDR3nt: TGTGCCAGCAACGTCGGGGGGGCGGATGGCTACACCTTC
CDR3aa: CASNVGGADGYTF

d_gene: TRBD1
j_gene: TRBJ2-1
v_gene: TRBV19
abundance: NA
CDR3nt: TGTGCCAGTAGTAAGGGACAGAGCTCCTACAATGAGCAGTTCTTC
CDR3aa: CASSKGQSSYNEQFF

d_gene: TRBD1
j_gene: TRBJ2-1
v_gene: TRBV3-1/TRBV3-2
abundance: NA
CDR3nt: TGTGCCAGCAGCCCGACACGCAGCCAGGGGGCCGATGAGCAGTTCTTC
CDR3aa: CASSPTRSQGADEQFF

d_gene: NA
j_gene: TRBJ2-3
v_gene: TRBV5-1
abundance: once
CDR3nt: TGCGCCAGCAGTTTCTGGGGGGGCTCTAGCACAGATACGCAGTATTTT
CDR3aa: CASSFWGGSSTDTQYF

d_gene: NA
j_gene: TRBJ1-1
v_gene: TRBV7-9
abundance: NA
CDR3nt: TGTGCCAGCAGCTTAGACCCGGGGGAAGCTTTCTTT
CDR3aa: CASSLDPGEAFF

d_gene: TRBD1
j_gene: TRBJ1-2
v_gene: TRBV6-6
abundance: once
CDR3nt: TGTGCCAGCAGTTACTGGGACAGGGGGGTGAGGGGCTACACCTTC
CDR3aa: CASSYWDRGVRGYTF

d_gene: NA
j_gene: TRBJ1-5
v_gene: TRBV28
abundance: once
CDR3nt: TGTGCCAGCAGTCTCGGGACACTTAGCAATCAGCCCCAGCATTTT
CDR3aa: CASSLGTLSNQPQHF

d_gene: NA
j_gene: TRBJ1-1
v_gene: TRBV28
abundance: NA
CDR3nt: TGTGCCAGCAGTTTGATCGGGAGGAACACTGAAGCTTTCTTT
CDR3aa: CASSLIGRNTEAFF

d_gene: NA
j_gene: TRBJ2-5
v_gene: TRBV15
abundance: NA
CDR3nt: TGTGCCACCAGCAGAGATGGGTCTAGGTCCGGGACCCAGTACTTC
CDR3aa: CATSRDGSRSGTQYF

d_gene: TRBD1
j_gene: TRBJ1-2
v_gene: TRBV6-5
abundance: NA
CDR3nt: TGTGCCAGCAACGATCGACAGGGGTCCCTTCTGGGCTACACCTTC
CDR3aa: CASNDRQGSLLGYTF

d_gene: NA
j_gene: TRBJ1-2
v_gene: TRBV27
abundance: NA
CDR3nt: TGTGCCAGCAGTTTAGCGTCCCCGGGTGATGGCTACACCTTC
CDR3aa: CASSLASPGDGYTF

d_gene: NA
j_gene: TRBJ2-1
v_gene: TRBV27
abundance: NA
CDR3nt: TGTGCCAGCAGTTTAGGGGACAACCCGCTCGTCGATGAGCAGTTCTTC
CDR3aa: CASSLGDNPLVDEQFF

d_gene: TRBD1
j_gene: TRBJ2-6
v_gene: TRBV7-9
abundance: NA
CDR3nt: TGTGCCAGCAGCTTAGCAAGGACAGGGTTATCTGGGGCCAACGTCCTGACTTTC
CDR3aa: CASSLARTGLSGANVLTF

d_gene: TRBD1
j_gene: TRBJ1-1
v_gene: TRBV5-1
abundance: NA
CDR3nt: TGCGCCAGCAGCTTGGTTGGACAGGGGAACACTGAAGCTTTCTTT
CDR3aa: CASSLVGQGNTEAFF

d_gene: NA
j_gene: TRBJ1-1
v_gene: TRBV3-1/TRBV3-2
abundance: once
CDR3nt: TGTGCCAGCAGCCAAGACGGTGAAGCTTTCTTT
CDR3aa: CASSQDGEAFF

d_gene: NA
j_gene: TRBJ1-2
v_gene: TRBV19
abundance: NA
CDR3nt: TGTGCCAGTAGTTCCTTACGGGGGAATGGCTACACCTTC
CDR3aa: CASSSLRGNGYTF